This passage covers 4 T cell receptor beta chains from one sample sequenced in a study of T cell changes during pregnancy in multiple sclerosis (dated by TCRdb to the late 2010s). The library was obtained by the immunoSEQ multiplex PCR assay. TCRdb retrieved this table from immuneACCESS and kept in-frame rearrangements only. Not all clones are present; in checked studies, unresolved V genes account for under half, and no reason is known for the remainder. This sample is represented by about 100,000 clones; 85% to 95% of them were singletons. Together, the top ten hold around 0.8% of the sample. The sequencing here drew on peripheral blood, taken in the third trimester of pregnancy. These receptors were taken from a female donor in good health, enrolled as a control in a pregnancy study.

The chain couples TRBV9 to TRBJ1-6; D perhaps matches TRBD1 (6 bases). Looked up from germline, CDR1 is SGDLS and CDR2 is YYNGEE. V was trimmed by 6 bases and J by 0 bases, leaving 13 bases between them. CDR3 size: 16 residues. The CDR3 DNA is TGTGCCAGCAACCCGGACAGAAGCTCCTATAATTCACCCCTCCACTTT. Protein sequence: CASNPDRSSYNSPLHF.

The chain recombines TRBV7-2 with TRBJ1-2; no clear D. V was clipped by 1 base and J by 6 bases, with 21 bases between them. The CDR3 sequence is 17 residues long. Germline V gene data show CDR1 as SGHTA and CDR2 as FQGNSA. CDR3 sequence reads: CASSLDGVDRGRDGYTF. In nucleotides, the CDR3 is TGTGCCAGCAGCTTAGATGGAGTGGACCGGGGAAGGGATGGCTACACCTTC.

This chain connects TRBV4-3 to TRBJ2-7; 12 bases agree with TRBD1. V was pared by 4 bases and J by 6 bases, with 1 base of the junction left unmatched. The CDR3 loop spans 13 amino acids. Germline-derived CDR1 and CDR2 are LGHNA and YSLEER. The CDR3 sequence: CASSRDRGREQYF. For the CDR3, the DNA is TGCGCCAGCAGCCGGGACAGGGGGCGCGAGCAGTACTTC.

This clone was seen a single time. The genes are TRBV18 and TRBJ1-5; 7 bases are a match to TRBD1. Trimming took 2 bases from V and 4 from J; bases not matched to a gene: 2. The CDR3 runs 14 residues. Germline values: CDR1 KGHSH, CDR2 LQKENI. The CDR3 DNA reads TGTGCCAGCTCACCATCGACAGGGAATCAGCCCCAGCATTTT. This gives the protein CASSPSTGNQPQHF. The full variable domain, its missing parts supplied by reference TRBV18 and TRBJ1-5, is NAGVMQNPRHLVRRRGQEARLRCSPMKGHSHVYWYRQLPEEGLKFMVYLQKENIIDESGMPKERFSAEFPKEGPSILRIQQVVRGDSAAYFCASSPSTGNQPQHFGDGTRLSIL.